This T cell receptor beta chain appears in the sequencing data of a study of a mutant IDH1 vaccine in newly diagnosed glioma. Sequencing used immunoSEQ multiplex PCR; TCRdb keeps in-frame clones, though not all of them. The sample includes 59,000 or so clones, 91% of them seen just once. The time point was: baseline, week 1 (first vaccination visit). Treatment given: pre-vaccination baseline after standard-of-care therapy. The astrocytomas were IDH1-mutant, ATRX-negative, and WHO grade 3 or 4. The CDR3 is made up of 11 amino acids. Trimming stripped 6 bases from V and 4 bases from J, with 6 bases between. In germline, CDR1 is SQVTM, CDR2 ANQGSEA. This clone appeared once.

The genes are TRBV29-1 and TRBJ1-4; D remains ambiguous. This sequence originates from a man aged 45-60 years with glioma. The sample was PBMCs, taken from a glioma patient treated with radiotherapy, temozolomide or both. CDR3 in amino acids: CSVRLNEKLFF. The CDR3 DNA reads TGCAGCGTCAGGCTTAATGAAAAACTGTTTTTT.